Below, one TCR beta chain is given with its context. The CDR3 loop spans 19 amino acids. Germline V gene data show CDR1 as SGHRS and CDR2 as YFSETQ. V was pared by 4 bases and J by 8 bases, with 19 bases of the junction left unmatched. These data originate in a study of blood T cell repertoires in COVID-19. About the research overall: The study drew acute and convalescent COVID-19 samples from the United States, Italy and Spain. From T cells, B-cell-depleted T cells, or PBMCs came the material, which was cDNA or gDNA.

In the authors' workflow: Cell counts per sample came from amplifying reference gene primers. Clones were sequenced by immunoSEQ multiplex PCR, and TCRdb holds only the in-frame ones, with some missing. V, J and clone size are those of that table, while D and trimming were read from the DNA. The sample has about 100,000 clones, 86% seen once. This rearrangement joins TRBV5-1 to TRBJ2-1; TRBD2 matches at 12 bases. The sequenced sample was peripheral blood. The TCR was taken from an elderly man with acute or convalescent COVID-19. This chain's CDR3 is CASSGTTRPTSGSSHEQFF. CDR3 nucleotide sequence: TGCGCCAGCAGCGGGACAACCCGTCCGACTAGCGGGAGTTCCCATGAGCAGTTCTTC. Variable domain in full (rest from reference TRBV5-1 and TRBJ2-1): KAGVTQTPRYLIKTRGQQVTLSCSPISGHRSVSWYQQTPGQGLQFLFEYFSETQRNKGNFPGRFSGRQFSNSRSEMNVSTLELGDSALYLCASSGTTRPTSGSSHEQFFGPGTRLTVL.